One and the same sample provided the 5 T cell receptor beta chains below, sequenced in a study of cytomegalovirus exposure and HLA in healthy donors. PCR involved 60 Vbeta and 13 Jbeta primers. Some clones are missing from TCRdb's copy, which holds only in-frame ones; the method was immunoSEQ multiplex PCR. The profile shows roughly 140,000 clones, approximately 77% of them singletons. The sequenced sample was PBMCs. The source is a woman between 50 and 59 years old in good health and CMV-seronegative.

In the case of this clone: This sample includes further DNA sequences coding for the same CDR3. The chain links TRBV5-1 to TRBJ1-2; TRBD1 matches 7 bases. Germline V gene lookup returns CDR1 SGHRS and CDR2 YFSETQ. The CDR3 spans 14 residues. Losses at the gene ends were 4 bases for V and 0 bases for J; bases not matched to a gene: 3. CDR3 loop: CASSRDSTNYGYTF. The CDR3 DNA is TGCGCCAGCAGCCGGGACAGCACTAACTATGGCTACACCTTC.

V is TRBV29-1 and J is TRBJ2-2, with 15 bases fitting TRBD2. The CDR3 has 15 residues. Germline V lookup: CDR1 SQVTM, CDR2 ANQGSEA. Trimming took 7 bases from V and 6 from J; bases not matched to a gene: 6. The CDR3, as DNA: TGCAGCGGGACTAGCGGGGGGGCCGGGGCCGGGGAGCTGTTTTTT. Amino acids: CSGTSGGAGAGELFF.

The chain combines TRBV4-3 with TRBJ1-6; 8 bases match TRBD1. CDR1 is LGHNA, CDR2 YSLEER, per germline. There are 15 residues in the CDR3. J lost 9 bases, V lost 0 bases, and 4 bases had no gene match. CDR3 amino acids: CASSQDETGASPLHF. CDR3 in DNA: TGCGCCAGCAGCCAAGATGAGACAGGGGCTTCACCCCTCCACTTT.

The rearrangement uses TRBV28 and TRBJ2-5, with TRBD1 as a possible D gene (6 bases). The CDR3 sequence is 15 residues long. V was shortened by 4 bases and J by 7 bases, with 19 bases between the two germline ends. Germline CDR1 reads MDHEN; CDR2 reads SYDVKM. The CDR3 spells CASSSRDTDQRTQYF. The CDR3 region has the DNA TGTGCCAGCAGTTCCCGGGACACGGACCAGAGGACCCAGTACTTC. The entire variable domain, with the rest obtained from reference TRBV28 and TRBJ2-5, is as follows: DVKVTQSSRYLVKRTGEKVFLECVQDMDHENMFWYRQDPGLGLRLIYFSYDVKMKEKGDIPEGYSVSREKKERFSLILESASTNQTSMYLCASSSRDTDQRTQYFGPGTRLLVL.

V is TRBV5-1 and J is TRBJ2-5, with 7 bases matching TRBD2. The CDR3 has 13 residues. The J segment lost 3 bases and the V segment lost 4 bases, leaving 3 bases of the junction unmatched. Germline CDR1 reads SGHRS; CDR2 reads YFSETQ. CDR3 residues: CASSGGTKETQYF. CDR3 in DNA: TGCGCCAGCAGCGGCGGGACTAAAGAGACCCAGTACTTC.